The entry below gives a single T cell receptor (beta chain) sequence along with its context. As yet, its antigen is unknown. This CDR3 has 14 amino acids. The V end was cut by 0 bases, the J end by 9 bases, with 14 bases between. Germline V gene data show CDR1 as LGHNA and CDR2 as YNFKEQ. This entry belongs to a study of OX40 agonist ivuxolimab in advanced cancers. For the study at large: Administration of intravenous ivuxolimab to patients occurred every 2 weeks at 0.01 to 10 mg/kg. Patients treated during dose escalation were battling hepatocellular carcinoma, melanoma, renal cell or head and neck cancer. Study results and caveats: Mean expanded clone counts were higher in CD8+ than CD4+ T cells. Partly responding patients at 0.1-3.0 mg/kg showed some of the smallest clonal expansion.

Sequenced by immunoSEQ multiplex PCR; TCRdb stores in-frame clones only, minus some. The sample holds over 45,000 clones, about 83% seen once. This TCR came from an adult with an advanced solid tumor such as melanoma, head and neck, liver or kidney cancer. Specimen: CD4+ or CD8+ T cells sorted from blood, collected in a trial of the OX40 agonist ivuxolimab. The chain carries TRBV4-2 and TRBJ2-5; possible D gene TRBD1, 5 bases. DNA of the CDR3: TGTGCCAGCAGCCAAGATACGGGTTTAGGGGCCCAGTACTTC. It encodes CASSQDTGLGAQYF.